This T cell receptor beta chain comes out of a study of PD-1 blockade in classical Hodgkin lymphoma. Study findings and constraints: What caused the repertoire differences, perhaps disease activity or prior therapy, remains undefined.

Relapse after autologous stem cell transplantation occurred in every patient, and brentuximab vedotin exposure varied. Turning to this clone: Its antigen is undetermined.

Assay: immunoSEQ multiplex PCR; the TCRdb copy retains only in-frame clones and omits some. The repertoire holds 20,000 to 25,000 clones, with 80% as singletons. CDR1 is SGDLS and CDR2 is YYNGEE in the germline V gene. The CDR3 runs 14 residues. V dropped 6 bases and J dropped 2 bases, with 14 bases sitting between them. The V gene is TRBV9, the J gene TRBJ2-5; either TRBD1 or TRBD2 may fit D (5 bases each). The TCR originated in a human donor with classical Hodgkin lymphoma. Sample: peripheral blood mononuclear cells (PBMCs), taken before the second cycle of nivolumab. The chain's CDR3 is CASTAGAVQETQYF. In DNA form, the CDR3 reads TGTGCCAGCACAGCCGGGGCGGTACAAGAGACCCAGTACTTC.